This T cell receptor (beta chain) was identified during a study of T cells in Graves' hyperthyroidism and ophthalmopathy. TCR beta CDR3 regions were amplified from RNA transcripts. Carried out on the TCR CDR3, a first-round RT-PCR used the HTBI primer set. Each CDR3 protein is one row after TCRdb ran MiXCR on the multiplex PCR reads. Among around 300,000 distinct CDR3 sequences listed, 15% to 20% were seen once. This CDR3 contains 14 residues. Between the trimmed V and J ends, which lost 1 base and 3 bases, there was a span of 7 bases. Germline V lookup: CDR1 SEHNR, CDR2 FQNEAQ (reference sequence). V and J are TRBV7-9 and TRBJ1-5; D unresolved. This TCR came from a man aged 45 to 65 with Graves' ophthalmopathy. Sequencing was performed on blood. CDR3 coding DNA: TGTGCCAGCAGCTTAGATACGCCCAATCAGCCCCAGCATTTT. Encoded protein: CASSLDTPNQPQHF.